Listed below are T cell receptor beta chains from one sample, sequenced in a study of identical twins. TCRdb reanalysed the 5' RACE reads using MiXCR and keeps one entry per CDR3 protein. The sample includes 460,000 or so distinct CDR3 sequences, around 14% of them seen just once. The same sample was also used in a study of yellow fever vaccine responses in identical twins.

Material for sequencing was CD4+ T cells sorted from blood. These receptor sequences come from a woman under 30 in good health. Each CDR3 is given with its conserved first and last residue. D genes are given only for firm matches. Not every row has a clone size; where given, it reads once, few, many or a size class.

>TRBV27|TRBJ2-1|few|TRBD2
CASSWTSGRGNEQFF
TGTGCCAGCAGTTGGACTAGCGGGAGGGGAAATGAGCAGTTCTTC
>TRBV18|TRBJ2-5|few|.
CASSQLPPGEVKETQYF
TGTGCCAGCTCACAGCTCCCCCCGGGGGAAGTGAAGGAGACCCAGTACTTC
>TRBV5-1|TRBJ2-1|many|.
CASSLGTGTSYNEQFF
TGCGCCAGCAGCTTGGGTACCGGGACAAGCTACAATGAGCAGTTCTTC
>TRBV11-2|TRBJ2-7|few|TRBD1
CASSWGTGGQDEQYF
TGTGCCAGCAGCTGGGGGACAGGGGGCCAAGACGAGCAGTACTTC
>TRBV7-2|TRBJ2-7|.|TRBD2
CASSLAGGFSYEQYF
TGTGCCAGCAGTCTAGCGGGAGGCTTCTCCTACGAGCAGTACTTC
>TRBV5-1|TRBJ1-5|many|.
CASSLGGYSNQPQHF
TGTGCCAGCAGCTTGGGGGGTTATAGCAATCAGCCCCAGCATTTT
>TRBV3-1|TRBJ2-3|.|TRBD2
CASSQAKIGLAGGDTQYF
TGTGCCAGCAGCCAAGCTAAAATCGGGCTAGCGGGGGGAGATACGCAGTATTTT
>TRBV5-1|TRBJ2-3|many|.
CASSEHDRGTDTQYF
TGCGCCAGCAGCGAACATGATCGGGGCACAGATACGCAGTATTTT
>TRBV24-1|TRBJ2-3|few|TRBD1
CATSDPGQYTQYF
TGTGCCACCAGTGACCCGGGACAGTATACGCAGTATTTT
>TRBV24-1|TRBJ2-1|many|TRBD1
CATSDLQGQGRNEQFF
TGTGCCACCAGTGATTTACAGGGACAGGGGCGCAATGAGCAGTTCTTC
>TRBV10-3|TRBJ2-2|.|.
CASKENTGELFF
TGTGCCAGTAAAGAGAACACCGGGGAGCTGTTTTTT
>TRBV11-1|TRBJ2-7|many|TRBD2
CASRYHRSLAGGEYEQYF
TGTGCCAGCAGATACCACCGGTCTTTAGCGGGGGGAGAATACGAGCAGTACTTC
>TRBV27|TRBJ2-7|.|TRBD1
CASSLRVRDRGKEQYF
TGTGCCAGCAGTTTAAGAGTCAGGGACAGGGGGAAAGAGCAGTACTTC
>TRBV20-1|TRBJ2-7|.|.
CSARDRLAYEQYF
TGCAGTGCTAGAGATCGACTCGCTTACGAGCAGTACTTC
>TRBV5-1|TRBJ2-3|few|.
CASSLAAGAGTDTQYF
TGCGCCAGCAGCTTGGCCGCGGGGGCCGGGACAGATACGCAGTATTTT
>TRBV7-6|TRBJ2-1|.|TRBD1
CASSFKTGGYNEQFF
TGTGCCAGCAGCTTCAAAACAGGGGGCTACAATGAGCAGTTCTTC
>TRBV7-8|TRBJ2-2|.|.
CASSARNSGNTGELFF
TGTGCCAGCAGCGCCCGGAATAGCGGCAACACCGGGGAGCTGTTTTTT
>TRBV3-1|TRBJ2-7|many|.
CASRGPTYEQYF
TGTGCCAGCAGAGGCCCCACCTACGAGCAGTACTTC
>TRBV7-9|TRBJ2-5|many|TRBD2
CASSPPRGVQETQYF
TGTGCCAGCAGCCCCCCGCGGGGGGTCCAAGAGACCCAGTACTTC
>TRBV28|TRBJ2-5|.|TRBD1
CASSSGEGGKETQYF
TGTGCCAGCAGTTCCGGAGAAGGGGGCAAAGAGACCCAGTACTTC